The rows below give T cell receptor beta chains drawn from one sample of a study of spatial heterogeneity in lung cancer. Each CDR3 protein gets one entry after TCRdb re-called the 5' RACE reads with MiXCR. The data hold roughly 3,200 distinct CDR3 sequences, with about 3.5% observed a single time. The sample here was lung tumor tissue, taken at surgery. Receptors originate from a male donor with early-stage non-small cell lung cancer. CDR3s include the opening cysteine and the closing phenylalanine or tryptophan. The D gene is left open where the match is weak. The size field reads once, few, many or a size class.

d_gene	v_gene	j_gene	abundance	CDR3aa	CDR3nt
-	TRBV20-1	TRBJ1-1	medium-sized	CSASTGFEMNTEAFF	TGCAGTGCTAGTACAGGGTTCGAGATGAACACTGAAGCTTTCTTT
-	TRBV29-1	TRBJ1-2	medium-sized	CSVEGGINYGYTF	TGCAGCGTTGAAGGGGGGATTAACTATGGCTACACCTTC
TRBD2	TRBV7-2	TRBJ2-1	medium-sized	CASSQGLAGGWLYNEQFF	TGTGCCAGCAGCCAAGGACTAGCGGGGGGGTGGTTATACAATGAGCAGTTCTTC
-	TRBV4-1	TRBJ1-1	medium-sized	CASTPSSLNTEAFF	TGCGCCAGCACCCCCTCTAGCCTGAACACTGAAGCTTTCTTT
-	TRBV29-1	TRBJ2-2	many	CSVGQANTGELFF	TGCAGCGTTGGACAGGCGAACACCGGGGAGCTGTTTTTT
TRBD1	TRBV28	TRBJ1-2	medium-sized	CASSPPRGYGYTF	TGTGCCAGCAGTCCCCCCAGGGGGTATGGCTACACCTTC
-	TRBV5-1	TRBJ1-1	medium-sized	CASSPEGRKTEAFF	TGCGCCAGCTCCCCGGAGGGGCGGAAAACTGAAGCTTTCTTT
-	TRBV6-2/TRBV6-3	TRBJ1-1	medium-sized	CASRRTQGEGNTEAFF	TGTGCCAGCAGGCGGACACAGGGCGAAGGGAACACTGAAGCTTTCTTT
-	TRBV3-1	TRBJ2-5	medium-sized	CASSHDFPGNPWQETQYF	TGTGCCAGCAGCCACGACTTTCCCGGGAACCCCTGGCAAGAGACCCAGTACTTC
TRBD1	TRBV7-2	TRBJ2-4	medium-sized	CASSLDLAGGENIQYF	TGTGCCAGCAGCTTAGATCTCGCAGGGGGCGAGAACATTCAGTACTTC
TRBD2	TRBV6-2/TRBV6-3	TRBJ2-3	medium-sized	CASSNQGLAGTDTQYF	TGTGCCAGCAGCAACCAGGGACTAGCGGGCACAGATACGCAGTATTTT
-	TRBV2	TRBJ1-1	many	CASSADRNTEAFF	TGTGCCAGCAGTGCGGACAGAAACACTGAAGCTTTCTTT
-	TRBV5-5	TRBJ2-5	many	CASSLRRSQETQYF	TGTGCCAGCAGCTTGAGGCGGAGCCAAGAGACCCAGTACTTC
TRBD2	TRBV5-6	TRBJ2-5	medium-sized	CASSLLLAGAGTQYF	TGTGCCAGCAGCTTGTTACTAGCGGGGGCAGGGACCCAGTACTTC
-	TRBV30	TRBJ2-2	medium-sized	CAWKRLANTGELFF	TGTGCCTGGAAACGACTTGCGAACACCGGGGAGCTGTTTTTT
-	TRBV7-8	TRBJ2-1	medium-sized	CASSPRGRGNEQFF	TGTGCCAGCAGCCCCCGGGGCAGGGGCAATGAGCAGTTCTTC
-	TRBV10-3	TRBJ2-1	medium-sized	CAIESAVREQFF	TGTGCCATCGAATCTGCGGTTAGGGAGCAGTTCTTC
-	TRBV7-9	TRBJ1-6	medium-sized	CASSLDRWNSPLHF	TGTGCCAGCAGCTTAGATAGGTGGAATTCACCCCTCCACTTT
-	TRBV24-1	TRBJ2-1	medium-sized	CATSDPLSEQFF	TGTGCCACCAGTGACCCACTCAGTGAGCAGTTCTTC
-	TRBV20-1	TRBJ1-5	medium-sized	CSARGFIGGGQPQHF	TGCAGTGCTAGAGGGTTCATAGGGGGAGGTCAGCCCCAGCATTTT
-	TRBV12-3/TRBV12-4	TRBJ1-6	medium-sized	CASSSRGSPLHF	TGTGCCAGCAGCTCGAGGGGTTCACCCCTCCACTTT
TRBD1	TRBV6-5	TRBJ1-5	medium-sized	CASSYFSGQSFREPQHF	TGTGCCAGCAGTTACTTTTCGGGACAGTCCTTCAGGGAGCCCCAGCATTTT
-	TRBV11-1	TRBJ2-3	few	CASSLRRTPDTQYF	TGTGCCAGCAGCTTACGACGGACCCCCGATACGCAGTATTTT
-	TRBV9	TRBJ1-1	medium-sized	CASSVSLPRTTEAFF	TGTGCCAGCAGCGTAAGTCTCCCACGAACCACTGAAGCTTTCTTT
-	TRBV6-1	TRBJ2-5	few	CASSEVGRQETQYF	TGTGCCAGCAGTGAAGTAGGCAGGCAAGAGACCCAGTACTTC
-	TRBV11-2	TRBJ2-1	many	CASSLVTGRGPHNEQFF	TGTGCCAGCAGCTTAGTGACGGGACGGGGGCCTCACAATGAGCAGTTCTTC
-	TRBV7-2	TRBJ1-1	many	CASSFRNTNTEAFF	TGTGCCAGCAGCTTCCGTAACACGAACACTGAAGCTTTCTTT
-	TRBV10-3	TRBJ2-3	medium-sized	CAISESETTPMGTDTQYF	TGTGCCATCAGTGAGTCAGAGACCACCCCGATGGGGACAGATACGCAGTATTTT
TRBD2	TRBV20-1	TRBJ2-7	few	CSARGLAGYEQYF	TGCAGTGCTAGAGGACTAGCGGGGTACGAGCAGTACTTC